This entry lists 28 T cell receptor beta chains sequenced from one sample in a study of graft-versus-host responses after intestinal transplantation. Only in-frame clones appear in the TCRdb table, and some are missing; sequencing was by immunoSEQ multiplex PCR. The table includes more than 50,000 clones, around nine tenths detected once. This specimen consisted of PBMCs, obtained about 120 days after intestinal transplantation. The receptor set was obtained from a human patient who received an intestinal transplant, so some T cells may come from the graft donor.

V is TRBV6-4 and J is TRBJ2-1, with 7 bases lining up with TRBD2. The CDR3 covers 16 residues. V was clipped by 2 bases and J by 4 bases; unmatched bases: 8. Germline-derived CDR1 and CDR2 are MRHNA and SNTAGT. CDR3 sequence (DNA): TGTGCCAGCAGTGACGGGGGGGGAGGAGGGTACAATGAGCAGTTCTTC. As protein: CASSDGGGGGYNEQFF.

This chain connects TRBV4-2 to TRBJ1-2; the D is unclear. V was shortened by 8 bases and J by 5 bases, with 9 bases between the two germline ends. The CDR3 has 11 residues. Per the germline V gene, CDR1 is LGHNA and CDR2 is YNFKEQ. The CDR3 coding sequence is TGTGCCAGCGGGCTGGGGTATGGCTACACCTTC. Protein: CASGLGYGYTF.

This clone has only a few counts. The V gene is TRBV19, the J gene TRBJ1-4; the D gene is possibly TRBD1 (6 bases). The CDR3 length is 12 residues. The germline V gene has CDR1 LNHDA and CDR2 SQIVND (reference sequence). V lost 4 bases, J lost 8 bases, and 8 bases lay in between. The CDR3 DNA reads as TGTGCCAGTAGTAGTCAGGGGGAAAAACTGTTTTTT. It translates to CASSSQGEKLFF. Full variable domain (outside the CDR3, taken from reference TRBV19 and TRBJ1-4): DGGITQSPKYLFRKEGQNVTLSCEQNLNHDAMYWYRQDPGQGLRLIYYSQIVNDFQKGDIAEGYSVSREKKESFPLTVTSAQKNPTAFYLCASSSQGEKLFFGSGTQLSVL.

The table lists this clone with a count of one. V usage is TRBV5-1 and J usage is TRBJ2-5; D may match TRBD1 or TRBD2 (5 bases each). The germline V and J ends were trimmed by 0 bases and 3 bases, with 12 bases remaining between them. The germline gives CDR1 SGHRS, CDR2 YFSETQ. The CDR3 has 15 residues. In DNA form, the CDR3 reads TGCGCCAGCAGCTTGGGTTCGTTGGGGGAAGAGACCCAGTACTTC. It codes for CASSLGSLGEETQYF. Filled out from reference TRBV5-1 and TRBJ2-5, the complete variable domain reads KAGVTQTPRYLIKTRGQQVTLSCSPISGHRSVSWYQQTPGQGLQFLFEYFSETQRNKGNFPGRFSGRQFSNSRSEMNVSTLELGDSALYLCASSLGSLGEETQYFGPGTRLLVL.

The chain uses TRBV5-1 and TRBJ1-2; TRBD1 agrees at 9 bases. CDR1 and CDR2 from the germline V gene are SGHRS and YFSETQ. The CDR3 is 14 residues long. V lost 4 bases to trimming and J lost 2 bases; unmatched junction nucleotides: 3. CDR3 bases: TGCGCCAGCAGCCCGGGGACAGGGAACTATGGCTACACCTTC. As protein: CASSPGTGNYGYTF.

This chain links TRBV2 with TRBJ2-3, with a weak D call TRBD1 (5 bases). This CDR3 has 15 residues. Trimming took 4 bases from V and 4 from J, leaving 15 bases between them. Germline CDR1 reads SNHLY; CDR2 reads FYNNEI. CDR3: CASSGESGHADTQYF. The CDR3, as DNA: TGTGCCAGCAGTGGCGAATCCGGACACGCAGATACGCAGTATTTT.

The CDR3 loop reads CASSLEGRQPQHF. In DNA form, the CDR3 reads TGTGCCAGCAGCTTGGAGGGTCGTCAGCCCCAGCATTTT. The J gene is TRBJ1-5, the V gene TRBV5-5; D remains unclear. Deletions cut 0 bases from V and 6 bases from J, with 7 bases between. The CDR3 spans 13 residues. The germline gives CDR1 SGHKS, CDR2 YYEKEE (reference sequence).

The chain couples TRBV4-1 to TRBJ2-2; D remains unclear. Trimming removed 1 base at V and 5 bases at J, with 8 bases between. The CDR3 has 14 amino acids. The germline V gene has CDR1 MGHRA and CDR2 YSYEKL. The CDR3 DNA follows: TGCGCCAGCAGCCAAGTAGTGGGGACCGGGGAGCTGTTTTTT. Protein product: CASSQVVGTGELFF.

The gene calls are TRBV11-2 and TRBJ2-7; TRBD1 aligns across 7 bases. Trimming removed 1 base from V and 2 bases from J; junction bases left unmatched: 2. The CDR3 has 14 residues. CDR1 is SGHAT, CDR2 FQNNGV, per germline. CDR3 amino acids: CASSLAQGAYEQYF. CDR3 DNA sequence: TGTGCCAGCAGCTTAGCGCAGGGGGCCTACGAGCAGTACTTC.

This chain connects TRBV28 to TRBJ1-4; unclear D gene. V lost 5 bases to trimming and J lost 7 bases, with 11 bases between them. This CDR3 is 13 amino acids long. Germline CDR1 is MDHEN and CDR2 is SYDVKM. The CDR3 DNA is TGTGCCAGCAGTGTTGGTGGGAGTGAAAAACTGTTTTTT. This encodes CASSVGGSEKLFF.

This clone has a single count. The CDR3 DNA reads as TGTGCCAGCAGCTTTTGGGGGGGACCTGAAGCTTTCTTT. This encodes CASSFWGGPEAFF. This chain uses TRBV5-4 with TRBJ1-1; D perhaps matches TRBD1 (5 bases). The CDR3 is 13 amino acids. Germline CDR1 reads SGHNT; CDR2 reads YYREEE (reference sequence). V lost 2 bases and J 6 bases, leaving 11 bases between the germline ends.

The CDR3: CASSLRQGATGELFF. The CDR3, as DNA: TGTGCCAGCAGCTTAAGGCAGGGGGCCACCGGGGAGCTGTTTTTT. The chain joins TRBV11-2 to TRBJ2-2; 8 bases fit TRBD1. After removal of 2 bases from V and 4 bases from J, the junction contained 3 bases not matched to a gene. The CDR3 is 15 residues long. The V gene's germline CDR1 is SGHAT and CDR2 FQNNGV.

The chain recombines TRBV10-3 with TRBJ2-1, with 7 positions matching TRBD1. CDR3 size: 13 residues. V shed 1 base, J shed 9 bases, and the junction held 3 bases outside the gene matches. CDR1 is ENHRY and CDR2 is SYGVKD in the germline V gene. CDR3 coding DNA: TGTGCCATCAGTGAGTTCGGACAGGTTGAGCAGTTCTTC. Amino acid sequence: CAISEFGQVEQFF.

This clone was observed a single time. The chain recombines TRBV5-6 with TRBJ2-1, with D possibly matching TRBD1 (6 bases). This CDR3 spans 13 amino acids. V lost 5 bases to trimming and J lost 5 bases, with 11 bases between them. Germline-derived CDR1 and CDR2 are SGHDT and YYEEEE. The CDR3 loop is CASRRRQDNEQFF. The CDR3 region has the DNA TGTGCCAGCAGACGTAGACAGGACAATGAGCAGTTCTTC.

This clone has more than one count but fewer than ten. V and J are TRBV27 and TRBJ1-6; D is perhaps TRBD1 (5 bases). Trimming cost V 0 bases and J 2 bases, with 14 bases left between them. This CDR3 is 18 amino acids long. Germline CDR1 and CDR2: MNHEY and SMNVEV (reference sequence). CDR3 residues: CASSLSIPGETYNSPLHF. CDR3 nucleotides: TGTGCCAGCAGTTTATCGATACCGGGGGAAACCTATAATTCACCCCTCCACTTT.

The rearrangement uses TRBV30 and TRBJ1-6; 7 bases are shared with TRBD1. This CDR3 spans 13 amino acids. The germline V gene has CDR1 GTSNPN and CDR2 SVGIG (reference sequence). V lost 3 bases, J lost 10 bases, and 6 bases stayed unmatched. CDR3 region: CAWRTGIGSPLHF. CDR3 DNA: TGTGCCTGGAGGACAGGGATAGGGTCACCCCTCCACTTT. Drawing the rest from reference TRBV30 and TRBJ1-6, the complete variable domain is SQTIHQWPATLVQPVGSPLSLECTVEGTSNPNLYWYRQAAGRGLQLLFYSVGIGQISSEVPQNLSASRPQDRQFILSSKKLLLSDSGFYLCAWRTGIGSPLHFGNGTRLTVT.

CDR3 nucleotide sequence: TGTGCCAGCAGCCGACCCCTGACTAGCGCCGGGGACGAGCAGTACTTC. Residues: CASSRPLTSAGDEQYF. The genes are TRBV7-8 and TRBJ2-7, with TRBD2 identical over 8 bases. Germline V gene sequence: CDR1 SGHVS, CDR2 FQNEAQ. The CDR3 totals 16 residues. V shed 5 bases, J shed 5 bases, and the junction held 14 bases outside the gene matches.

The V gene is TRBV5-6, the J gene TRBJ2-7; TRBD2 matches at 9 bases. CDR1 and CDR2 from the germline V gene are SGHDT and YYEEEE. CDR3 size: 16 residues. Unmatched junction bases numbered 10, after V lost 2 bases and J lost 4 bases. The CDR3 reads CASSFPPGTSFYEQYF. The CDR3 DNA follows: TGTGCCAGCAGCTTCCCCCCCGGGACTAGCTTTTACGAGCAGTACTTC.

For the CDR3, the DNA is TGTGCCACCAGCAGAGACCGGCGGGGGGGTGATACGCAGTATTTT. Translated: CATSRDRRGGDTQYF. The chain employs TRBV15 and TRBJ2-3, with 9 positions matching TRBD2. The CDR3 is 15 residues long. Germline values: CDR1 LNHNV, CDR2 YYDKDF (reference sequence). The junction had 4 bases not matched to a gene; V was cut back by 0 bases and J by 6 bases.

The CDR3 nucleotides are TGCGCCAGCAGCTTGGAGGGCAGGTCAAAGAACACCGGGGAGCTGTTTTTT. Translation gives CASSLEGRSKNTGELFF. The rearrangement joins TRBV5-1 to TRBJ2-2; D unclear. Germline V lookup: CDR1 SGHRS, CDR2 YFSETQ. This CDR3 region has 17 residues. Trimming left V 0 bases short and J 1 base short, with 13 bases between.

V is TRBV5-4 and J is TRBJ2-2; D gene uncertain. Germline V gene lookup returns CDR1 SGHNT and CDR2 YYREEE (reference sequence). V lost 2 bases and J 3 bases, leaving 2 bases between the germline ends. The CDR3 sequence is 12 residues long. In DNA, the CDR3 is TGTGCCAGCAGCTTTTACACCGGGGAGCTGTTTTTT. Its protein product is CASSFYTGELFF.

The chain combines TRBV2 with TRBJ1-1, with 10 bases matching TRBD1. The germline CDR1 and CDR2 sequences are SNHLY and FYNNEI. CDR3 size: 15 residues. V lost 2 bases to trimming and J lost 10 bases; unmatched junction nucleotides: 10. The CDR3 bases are TGTGCCAGCAGTGAATGGCGGGACAGGGGAATCGGAGCTTTCTTT. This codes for CASSEWRDRGIGAFF.

The CDR3 sequence: CASSSRLAGDNEQFF. The CDR3, as DNA: TGTGCCAGCAGCTCCAGACTAGCGGGGGACAATGAGCAGTTCTTC. The chain links TRBV14 to TRBJ2-1; 12 bases are shared with TRBD2. Germline CDR1 and CDR2: SGHDN and FVKESK. V lost 5 bases to trimming and J lost 5 bases; unmatched junction nucleotides: 4. The CDR3 has 15 residues.

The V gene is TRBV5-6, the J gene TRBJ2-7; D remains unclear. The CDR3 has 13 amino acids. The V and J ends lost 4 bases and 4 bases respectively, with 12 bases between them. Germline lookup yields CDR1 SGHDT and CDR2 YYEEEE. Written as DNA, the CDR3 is TGTGCCAGCAGCCCGCTTACAGAATACGAGCAGTACTTC. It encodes CASSPLTEYEQYF. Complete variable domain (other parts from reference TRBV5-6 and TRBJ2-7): DAGVTQSPTHLIKTRGQQVTLRCSPKSGHDTVSWYQQALGQGPQFIFQYYEEEERQRGNFPDRFSGHQFPNYSSELNVNALLLGDSALYLCASSPLTEYEQYFGPGTRLTVT.

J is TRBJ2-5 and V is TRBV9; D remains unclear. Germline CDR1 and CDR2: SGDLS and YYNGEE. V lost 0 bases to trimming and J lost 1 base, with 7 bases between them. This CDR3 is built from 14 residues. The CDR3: CASSVGRSQETQYF. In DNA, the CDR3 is TGTGCCAGCAGCGTAGGCAGGTCCCAAGAGACCCAGTACTTC.

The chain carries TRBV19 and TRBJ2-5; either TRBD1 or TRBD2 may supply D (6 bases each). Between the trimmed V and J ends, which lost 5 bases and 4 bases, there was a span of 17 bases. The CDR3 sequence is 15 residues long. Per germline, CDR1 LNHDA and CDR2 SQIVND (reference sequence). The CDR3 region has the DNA TGTGCCAGTAGTGACCGGGGGCAGGGCTTAGAGACCCAGTACTTC. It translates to CASSDRGQGLETQYF.

The CDR3 loop is CASSLGPLGSMGRYF. The CDR3 DNA sequence: TGTGCCAGCAGTTTGGGCCCCCTTGGTAGCATGGGTCGGTACTTC. The chain joins TRBV28 to TRBJ2-7; unclear D gene. Trimming took off 3 bases at V and 12 bases at J, with 24 bases between the two ends. In germline, CDR1 is MDHEN, CDR2 SYDVKM. This CDR3 is 15 amino acids long.

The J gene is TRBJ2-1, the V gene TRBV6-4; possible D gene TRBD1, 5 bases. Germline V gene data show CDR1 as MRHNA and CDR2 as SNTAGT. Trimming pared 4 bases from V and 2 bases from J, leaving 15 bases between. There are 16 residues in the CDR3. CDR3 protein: CASSVAQARAYNEQFF. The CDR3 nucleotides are TGTGCCAGCAGTGTAGCACAGGCGCGCGCCTACAATGAGCAGTTCTTC.